Shown below are 3 T cell receptor beta chains from a single sample sequenced in a study of T cells expressing NK-cell markers. TCRdb re-analyzed the 5' RACE reads; it lists each CDR3 protein once, without DNA. This sample's table has approximately 2,900 distinct CDR3 sequences. Sequenced input: blood T cells: a sorted CD56 or NKG2C T cell subset, CD4+ or CD8+ T cells, or bulk PBMC T cells (not recorded which). These receptor sequences come from a woman aged 18-29 years in good health.

This chain connects TRBV27 to TRBJ2-6. Per germline, CDR1 MNHEY and CDR2 SMNVEV (reference sequence). The CDR3 covers 15 residues. The CDR3 loop reads CASSLSPSGANVLTF.

The rearrangement links TRBV9 to TRBJ1-2; checking the TCRdb D call of TRBD1 is not possible without DNA. The CDR3 has 14 amino acids. Looked up from germline, CDR1 is SGDLS and CDR2 is YYNGEE. This chain's CDR3 is CASSDWGGANGYTF.

J is TRBJ2-5 and V is TRBV5-1. The CDR3 length is 15 residues. The germline V gene encodes CDR1 SGHRS and CDR2 YFSETQ. The chain's CDR3 is CASSFPSARLETQYF.